The rows below give T cell receptor beta chains drawn from one sample of a study of blood T cell repertoires in COVID-19. Profiling relied on immunoSEQ multiplex PCR, and the TCRdb table lists in-frame clones only, not all of them. The table includes some 31,000 clones, 85% detected once. Sequenced sample: peripheral blood. These receptor sequences come from an older man with active COVID-19. Each CDR3 is given with its conserved first and last residue. A D gene is named only where the DNA matches it firmly.

j_call d_call v_call cdr3_aa
TRBJ1-4 TRBD1 TRBV5-1 CASSLGQGDEKLFF
TRBJ1-1 TRBD1 TRBV7-9 CASSPNRGNTEAFF
TRBJ1-2 TRBD1 TRBV7-8 CASSLEARGTYGYTF
TRBJ1-1 NA TRBV2 CASSADRTNTEAFF
TRBJ1-3 TRBD1 TRBV2 CASKKRTGGNSGNTIYF
TRBJ1-2 TRBD1 TRBV2 CASSYWTGREGYTF
TRBJ1-1 TRBD1 TRBV18 CASSPELGQGEVTFF
TRBJ2-1 TRBD2 TRBV11-2 CASSLVPSGGGEQFF
TRBJ2-7 TRBD1 TRBV2 CASSARTGNEQYF
TRBJ1-6 NA TRBV7-9 CASSPTGGNSPLHF
TRBJ2-5 TRBD2 TRBV19 CASKTSGGAAETQYF
TRBJ2-7 TRBD2 TRBV2 CASSRLAGGYEQYF
TRBJ2-1 TRBD1 TRBV28 CASSNQWDRVLNEQFF
TRBJ2-7 NA TRBV6-1 CASSEMRYEQYF
TRBJ1-1 NA TRBV9 CASSPTSINTEAFF
TRBJ2-1 TRBD2 TRBV7-8 CASSSYLAGGRNEQFF
TRBJ2-1 TRBD2 TRBV24-1 CATSESGGPSYNEQFF
TRBJ2-5 TRBD2 TRBV15 CATSRASGVEQTQYF
TRBJ1-5 TRBD1 TRBV5-5 CASSSGTGIVSNQPQHF
TRBJ1-2 TRBD1 TRBV19 CASSTTTGLYGYTF
TRBJ2-7 NA TRBV7-8 CASSVRAEQYF
TRBJ2-7 NA TRBV4-1 CASSHQFSYEQYF
TRBJ1-4 TRBD1 TRBV27 CASSFDREGEKLFF
TRBJ2-7 NA TRBV28 CASSLNLGAEQYF
TRBJ1-4 TRBD1 TRBV6-2/TRBV6-3 CASSTGQNEKLFF
TRBJ1-2 NA TRBV10-3 CAISEVHGTGNYGYTF
TRBJ2-1 NA TRBV27 CASSRTGGANEQFF
TRBJ2-5 TRBD2 TRBV5-4 CASMLKPGGRETQYF
TRBJ1-3 NA TRBV9 CASSARDTNSGNTIYF
TRBJ2-1 NA TRBV7-9 CASSLASRGPYNEQFF
TRBJ1-2 NA TRBV27 CASSTHLGTHYGYTF
TRBJ2-2 NA TRBV7-3 CASSKTGTGELFF
TRBJ1-1 TRBD1 TRBV10-3 CATGTGKNTEAFF
TRBJ2-1 NA TRBV9 CASSVEGVSYNEQFF
TRBJ2-5 TRBD2 TRBV5-1 CASSRAGGVRQETQYF
TRBJ2-1 TRBD1 TRBV7-9 CASSPKDRENEQFF
TRBJ1-5 NA TRBV16 CASSPYRFQPQHF
TRBJ1-6 TRBD1 TRBV18 CASSPGQGNSPLHF
TRBJ2-2 TRBD2 TRBV4-2 CASSPLAGANTGELFF
TRBJ1-6 NA TRBV2 CASSKAGKGSPLHF
TRBJ1-6 NA TRBV19 CATQGGSGSPLHF
TRBJ2-3 TRBD1 TRBV28 CASRKQGVLTDTQYF
TRBJ1-3 TRBD1 TRBV6-6 CASSWGQSPGNTIYF
TRBJ1-6 NA TRBV19 CASSIGRGSPLHF
TRBJ2-5 NA TRBV5-1 CASSLMSGEETQYF
TRBJ1-2 TRBD1 TRBV5-1 CASSSGQGEYEGYTF
TRBJ1-1 NA TRBV3-1/TRBV3-2 CASSRDLTNTEAFF
TRBJ1-2 TRBD1 TRBV2 CAVGQSTNYGYTF
TRBJ2-5 TRBD2 TRBV5-4 CASSLAAGVAGNQETQYF
TRBJ1-2 TRBD1 TRBV6-5 CASRRQGMGNYGYTF
TRBJ2-7 TRBD2 TRBV7-2 CASGLMGTRTEQYF
TRBJ1-4 NA TRBV5-6 CASSLVGAEGEKLFF
TRBJ2-7 TRBD2 TRBV5-4 CASSHRTSGSYEQYF
TRBJ2-7 NA TRBV5-4 CASSLEGRGYYEQYF
TRBJ2-6 TRBD1 TRBV19 CASTGTGSFSGANVLTF